This T cell receptor beta chain stems from a study of T cell changes during pregnancy in multiple sclerosis. Sequencing used immunoSEQ multiplex PCR; TCRdb keeps in-frame clones, though not all of them. The sample consists of about 84,000 clones, around 94% of them appearing once. The source of this sequence is a female donor in good health, enrolled as a control in a pregnancy study. The sample consisted of peripheral blood, taken in the second trimester of pregnancy.

CDR3 DNA: TGCGCCAGCAGCCAAGGGGGGCAGCGGGAATACACCGGGGAGCTGTTTTTT. This translates into CASSQGGQREYTGELFF. The V gene is TRBV4-1, the J gene TRBJ2-2; possibly TRBD2 for D (7 bases). The CDR3 sequence is 17 residues long. CDR1 and CDR2 (germline): MGHRA, YSYEKL. The V gene lost 1 base and the J gene lost 3 bases, with 15 bases spanning the gap.